This T cell receptor (beta chain) was found in a study of T cells in Graves' hyperthyroidism and ophthalmopathy. Findings and caveats of the study: Among clonotypes expanded in thyroid above 0.001, most were also found in blood.

Hyperthyroidism in the patients, aged 18 to 65, was newly diagnosed and under 2 months in duration. PBMCs came from 9 to 10 ml fresh peripheral blood. In the case of this clonotype: Its cognate antigen is unknown.

Amplified TCR beta CDR3 regions derived from RNA transcripts. RT-PCR in the first round (using the HTBI primer set) targeted the TCR CDR3. TCRdb used MiXCR to reprocess the multiplex PCR reads, holding one entry per CDR3 protein. The profile shows 350,000 to 400,000 distinct CDR3 sequences, about 14% of them singletons. Germline assignment: CDR1 LNHDA and CDR2 SQIVND (reference sequence). The germline V and J ends were trimmed by 5 bases and 3 bases, with 14 bases remaining between them. This CDR3 has 14 residues. This TCR was sampled from an older woman with Graves' hyperthyroidism. The chain has TRBV19 and TRBJ2-7; D possibly corresponds to TRBD2 (6 bases). The material sequenced was blood. The CDR3 spells CASSYGGSNYEQYF. CDR3 DNA: TGTGCCAGTAGTTACGGGGGTAGCAACTACGAGCAGTACTTC.